Following are 26 T cell receptor beta chains from one sample sequenced in a study of blood T cell repertoires in COVID-19. Using immunoSEQ multiplex PCR, the repertoire was profiled, and TCRdb retains in-frame clones only, with some absent. The sample lists over 130,000 clones, 80% to 85% occurring once. Specimen: peripheral blood. The receptors here all came from an elderly woman with acute or convalescent COVID-19.

The V gene is TRBV2, the J gene TRBJ1-2, with 7 bases identical to TRBD1. With 5 bases clipped from V and 4 bases from J, the junction kept 13 bases outside the gene matches. CDR1 SNHLY and CDR2 FYNNEI come from the germline V gene. This CDR3 is 16 amino acids long. The CDR3 protein is CASSSTLTGSFYGYTF. The DNA for the CDR3 is TGTGCCAGCAGTTCTACTTTGACAGGGTCGTTCTATGGCTACACCTTC.

The chain employs TRBV16 and TRBJ1-2; no clear D. The germline V and J ends were trimmed by 4 bases and 2 bases, with 20 bases remaining between them. CDR1 and CDR2 (germline): KGHSY, FQNENV. This CDR3 region has 17 residues. The CDR3: CASSLSPSWEGNYGYTF. CDR3 nucleotide sequence: TGTGCCAGCAGCCTCTCGCCCAGCTGGGAGGGAAACTATGGCTACACCTTC.

This rearrangement joins TRBV3-1 (or the pseudogene TRBV3-2) to TRBJ2-7, with 13 bases aligning to TRBD2. Germline V lookup: CDR1 LGHDT, CDR2 YNNKEL (reference sequence). Trimming removed 4 bases from V and 3 bases from J; junction bases left unmatched: 6. This CDR3 has 16 residues. This chain's CDR3 is CASSPGTSGNLYEQYF. In DNA, the CDR3 is TGTGCCAGCAGCCCGGGGACTAGCGGGAATCTCTACGAGCAGTACTTC.

The chain has TRBV28 and TRBJ1-1; D not certain. The ends were cut back, 1 base at V and 0 bases at J, with 6 bases in the middle. Germline CDR1 MDHEN, CDR2 SYDVKM. This CDR3 is built from 14 residues. CDR3 bases: TGTGCCAGCAGTTTATACACAGTGAACACTGAAGCTTTCTTT. Translated: CASSLYTVNTEAFF.

This clone came up once. The chain recombines TRBV30 with TRBJ1-1; D call uncertain. The CDR3 has 12 residues. The V end lost 6 bases, the J end lost 0 bases, and 8 bases lay between the germline ends. Germline V gene sequence: CDR1 GTSNPN, CDR2 SVGIG (reference sequence). The CDR3 DNA is TGTGCCTGCGCGGGGATGAACACTGAAGCTTTCTTT. Translated, it gives CACAGMNTEAFF.

This sequence joins TRBV11-2 and TRBJ1-6; no firm D call. The CDR3 is made up of 14 amino acids. V gave up 3 bases and J gave up 5 bases, with 8 bases separating them. Germline V CDR1 and CDR2: SGHAT, FQNNGV. In DNA, the CDR3 is TGTGCCAGCAGCTTCAGCGGGGATAATTCACCCCTCCACTTT. Protein product: CASSFSGDNSPLHF.

V usage is TRBV5-4 and J usage is TRBJ1-4, with D tentatively TRBD1 (6 bases). V was clipped by 4 bases and J by 0 bases, with 10 bases between them. The CDR3 is 15 residues long. Germline-derived CDR1 and CDR2 are SGHNT and YYREEE (reference sequence). CDR3 nucleotide sequence: TGTGCCAGCAGCCGAAGGACAGCAACTAATGAAAAACTGTTTTTT. This gives the protein CASSRRTATNEKLFF. Based on the CDR3 plus reference TRBV5-4 and TRBJ1-4, the full variable domain is ETGVTQSPTHLIKTRGQQVTLRCSSQSGHNTVSWYQQALGQGPQFIFQYYREEENGRGNFPPRFSGLQFPNYSSELNVNALELDDSALYLCASSRRTATNEKLFFGSGTQLSVL.

This sequence joins TRBV5-4 and TRBJ2-7, with TRBD2 identical over 8 bases. The V gene end was trimmed by 5 bases and the J gene end by 5 bases; junction bases not matched to a gene: 9. Germline CDR1 reads SGHNT; CDR2 reads YYREEE (reference sequence). The CDR3 length is 14 residues. The CDR3 nucleotides read TGTGCCAGCAGAGAGGCGACTAGCGTCAACGAGCAGTACTTC. It encodes CASREATSVNEQYF.

The CDR3 nucleotides are TGTGCCAGCAGCTCACATCCCGGGACAGTATACAATGAGCAGTTCTTC. Protein sequence: CASSSHPGTVYNEQFF. The J gene is TRBJ2-1, the V gene TRBV7-7; TRBD1 matches at 7 bases. J was trimmed by 4 bases and V by 4 bases; bases with no gene match: 10. The CDR3 has 16 amino acids. The V gene's germline CDR1 is SSHAT and CDR2 FNYEAQ (reference sequence).

The J gene is TRBJ1-1, the V gene TRBV7-2; possibly TRBD1 for D (6 bases). This CDR3 is built from 15 residues. Per the germline V gene, CDR1 is SGHTA and CDR2 is FQGNSA. Trimming stripped 6 bases from V and 8 bases from J, with 22 bases between. This CDR3 reads CASRPDRNYMREAFF. The CDR3 DNA sequence: TGTGCCAGCAGACCAGACAGGAACTACATGAGGGAAGCTTTCTTT. The full variable domain, completed using reference TRBV7-2 and TRBJ1-1, is GAGVSQSPSNKVTEKGKDVELRCDPISGHTALYWYRQSLGQGLEFLIYFQGNSAPDKSGLPSDRFSAERTGGSVSTLTIQRTQQEDSAVYLCASRPDRNYMREAFFGQGTRLTVV.

The chain combines TRBV5-6 with TRBJ2-6, with D unresolved. The CDR3 sequence is 14 residues long. Germline V gives CDR1 SGHDT, CDR2 YYEEEE. The germline V and J ends were trimmed by 2 bases and 2 bases, with 5 bases remaining between them. The CDR3 sequence is CASSFLTGANVLTF. DNA for the CDR3: TGTGCCAGCAGCTTTTTAACTGGGGCCAACGTCCTGACTTTC.

The chain employs TRBV3-1 (or the pseudogene TRBV3-2) and TRBJ2-5, with a tentative D call TRBD1 (6 bases). Germline V CDR1 and CDR2: LGHDT, YNNKEL (reference sequence). The V end lost 4 bases, the J end lost 2 bases, and 17 bases lay between the germline ends. CDR3 length: 16 residues. CDR3 region: CASSPLPGTSQETQYF. The CDR3 coding sequence is TGTGCCAGCAGCCCCTTGCCCGGGACATCACAAGAGACCCAGTACTTC.

CDR3 protein: CASSKQGNEQYF. The CDR3 nucleotides are TGTGCCAGCAGTAAGCAGGGAAACGAGCAGTACTTC. The chain links TRBV6-5 to TRBJ2-7; possible D gene TRBD1, 5 bases. The V end was cut by 5 bases, the J end by 5 bases, with 10 bases between. The CDR3 totals 12 residues. Germline-derived CDR1 and CDR2 are MNHEY and SVGAGI.

The CDR3 reads CASSSGTSGSETQYF. The CDR3, as DNA: TGTGCCAGCAGCTCCGGGACTAGCGGGTCAGAGACCCAGTACTTC. The V and J genes are TRBV13 and TRBJ2-5; 12 nucleotides match TRBD2. The V and J ends lost 4 bases and 4 bases, in that order; junction bases with no gene match: 4. The germline V gene has CDR1 PRHDT and CDR2 FYEKMQ (reference sequence). The CDR3 has 15 residues. Drawing the rest from reference TRBV13 and TRBJ2-5, the complete variable domain is AAGVIQSPRHLIKEKRETATLKCYPIPRHDTVYWYQQGPGQDPQFLISFYEKMQSDKGSIPDRFSAQQFSDYHSELNMSSLELGDSALYFCASSSGTSGSETQYFGPGTRLLVL.

CDR3 DNA sequence: TGTGCCAGCGGTGAGTTCGAGACCCAGTACTTC. Translation gives CASGEFETQYF. V gene TRBV7-9 combines with J gene TRBJ2-5; D is unclear. The CDR3 spans 11 residues. Trimming shortened V by 8 bases and J by 5 bases, and 9 bases separated the two germline ends. The germline CDR1 and CDR2 sequences are SEHNR and FQNEAQ (reference sequence).

This chain links TRBV7-9 with TRBJ1-3; D may be TRBD1 (5 bases). CDR1 is SEHNR, CDR2 FQNEAQ, per germline (reference sequence). The CDR3 spans 14 residues. Trimming left V 6 bases short and J 4 bases short, with 13 bases between. This CDR3 is CASSLMGPGNTIYF. Here the CDR3 DNA reads TGTGCCAGCAGTTTAATGGGGCCGGGAAACACCATATATTTT. The variable domain in full, completed from reference TRBV7-9 and TRBJ1-3, reads DTGVSQNPRHKITKRGQNVTFRCDPISEHNRLYWYRQTLGQGPEFLTYFQNEAQLEKSRLLSDRFSAERPKGSFSTLEIQRTEQGDSAMYLCASSLMGPGNTIYFGEGSWLTVV.

The V call is TRBV20-1, the J call TRBJ1-3, with 10 bases fitting TRBD1. The germline CDR1 and CDR2 sequences are DFQATT and SNEGSKA (reference sequence). Trimming cost V 3 bases and J 2 bases; bases outside gene matches: 10. The CDR3 has 17 amino acids. The CDR3 coding sequence is TGCAGTGCTAGTAGGGGGACAGGGGTGGCTGCTGGAAACACCATATATTTT. Translated: CSASRGTGVAAGNTIYF.

The V call is TRBV7-2, the J call TRBJ1-6, with 8 positions matching TRBD1. The V gene's germline CDR1 is SGHTA and CDR2 FQGNSA. V gave up 4 bases and J gave up 10 bases; unmatched junction bases: 21. The CDR3 is 19 amino acids. CDR3 sequence reads: CASSSPAGTGVGSGSPLHF. The CDR3 nucleotides are TGTGCCAGCAGCTCACCTGCCGGGACAGGTGTAGGAAGTGGATCACCCCTCCACTTT. Variable domain in full (rest from reference TRBV7-2 and TRBJ1-6): GAGVSQSPSNKVTEKGKDVELRCDPISGHTALYWYRQSLGQGLEFLIYFQGNSAPDKSGLPSDRFSAERTGGSVSTLTIQRTQQEDSAVYLCASSSPAGTGVGSGSPLHFGNGTRLTVT.

This chain connects TRBV7-9 to TRBJ2-7, with 7 positions matching TRBD1. V was clipped by 3 bases and J by 6 bases; unmatched bases: 11. This CDR3 spans 15 amino acids. Germline CDR1 and CDR2: SEHNR and FQNEAQ (reference sequence). The CDR3 DNA sequence: TGTGCCAGCAGCTTTCTAACCGATACAGGGGTCGAGCAGTACTTC. It yields the protein CASSFLTDTGVEQYF.

The chain has TRBV27 and TRBJ2-7; D unresolved. This CDR3 comprises 15 residues. CDR1 and CDR2 (germline): MNHEY, SMNVEV (reference sequence). Trimming stripped 6 bases from V and 2 bases from J, with 17 bases between. CDR3 in amino acids: CASRPNIPPPYEQYF. The CDR3 region has the DNA TGTGCCAGCAGACCCAACATCCCGCCTCCCTACGAGCAGTACTTC.

J is TRBJ2-7 and V is TRBV11-2; 11 bases are a match to TRBD2. Per the germline V gene, CDR1 is SGHAT and CDR2 is FQNNGV. Trimming cost V 5 bases and J 4 bases; bases outside gene matches: 7. The CDR3 sequence is 15 residues long. The CDR3 nucleotides read TGTGCCAGCAGCACTACTAGCGGGAGCTTATACGAGCAGTACTTC. Translation: CASSTTSGSLYEQYF.

V gene TRBV29-1 combines with J gene TRBJ1-2, with D unclear. CDR1 is SQVTM and CDR2 is ANQGSEA in the germline V gene. The CDR3 length is 14 residues. Between the trimmed V and J ends, which lost 1 base and 3 bases, there was a span of 12 bases. The CDR3: CSVEVLGMDYGYTF. The CDR3 region has the DNA TGCAGCGTTGAAGTCCTAGGAATGGACTATGGCTACACCTTC.

This chain uses TRBV6-6 with TRBJ1-5; 7 nucleotides match TRBD1. V lost 5 bases to trimming and J lost 0 bases; unmatched junction nucleotides: 13. The CDR3 is 18 residues long. Germline assignment: CDR1 MNHNY and CDR2 SVGAGI (reference sequence). CDR3 sequence reads: CASSLPHRGLYSNQPQHF. As DNA, the CDR3 is TGTGCCAGCAGTCTCCCCCACAGGGGACTTTATAGCAATCAGCCCCAGCATTTT.

A single count supports this clone. The chain has TRBV18 and TRBJ1-6, with D possibly being TRBD1 (5 bases). V shed 1 base and J shed 12 bases, with 13 bases lying between them. The CDR3 sequence is 14 residues long. Germline CDR1 reads KGHSH; CDR2 reads LQKENI. CDR3: CASSPRQGGEPLHF. The CDR3 DNA follows: TGTGCCAGCTCACCACGGCAGGGCGGGGAACCCCTCCACTTT.

The V call is TRBV5-1, the J call TRBJ2-1; 10 positions agree with TRBD2. This CDR3 comprises 18 residues. CDR1 and CDR2 (germline): SGHRS, YFSETQ. V was pared by 4 bases and J by 7 bases, with 17 bases of the junction left unmatched. CDR3 nucleotide sequence: TGCGCCAGCAGCATACCCCCACTGGGACTAGCGAGCCGTAATGAGCAGTTCTTC. Its translation is CASSIPPLGLASRNEQFF.

This sequence joins TRBV20-1 and TRBJ1-2, with D possibly being TRBD1 (6 bases). V shed 3 bases and J shed 5 bases, with 10 bases lying between them. Per the germline V gene, CDR1 is DFQATT and CDR2 is SNEGSKA (reference sequence). The CDR3 runs to 12 residues. The CDR3 coding sequence is TGCAGTGCTAGTCCACAGGGATATGGCTACACCTTC. Residues: CSASPQGYGYTF.